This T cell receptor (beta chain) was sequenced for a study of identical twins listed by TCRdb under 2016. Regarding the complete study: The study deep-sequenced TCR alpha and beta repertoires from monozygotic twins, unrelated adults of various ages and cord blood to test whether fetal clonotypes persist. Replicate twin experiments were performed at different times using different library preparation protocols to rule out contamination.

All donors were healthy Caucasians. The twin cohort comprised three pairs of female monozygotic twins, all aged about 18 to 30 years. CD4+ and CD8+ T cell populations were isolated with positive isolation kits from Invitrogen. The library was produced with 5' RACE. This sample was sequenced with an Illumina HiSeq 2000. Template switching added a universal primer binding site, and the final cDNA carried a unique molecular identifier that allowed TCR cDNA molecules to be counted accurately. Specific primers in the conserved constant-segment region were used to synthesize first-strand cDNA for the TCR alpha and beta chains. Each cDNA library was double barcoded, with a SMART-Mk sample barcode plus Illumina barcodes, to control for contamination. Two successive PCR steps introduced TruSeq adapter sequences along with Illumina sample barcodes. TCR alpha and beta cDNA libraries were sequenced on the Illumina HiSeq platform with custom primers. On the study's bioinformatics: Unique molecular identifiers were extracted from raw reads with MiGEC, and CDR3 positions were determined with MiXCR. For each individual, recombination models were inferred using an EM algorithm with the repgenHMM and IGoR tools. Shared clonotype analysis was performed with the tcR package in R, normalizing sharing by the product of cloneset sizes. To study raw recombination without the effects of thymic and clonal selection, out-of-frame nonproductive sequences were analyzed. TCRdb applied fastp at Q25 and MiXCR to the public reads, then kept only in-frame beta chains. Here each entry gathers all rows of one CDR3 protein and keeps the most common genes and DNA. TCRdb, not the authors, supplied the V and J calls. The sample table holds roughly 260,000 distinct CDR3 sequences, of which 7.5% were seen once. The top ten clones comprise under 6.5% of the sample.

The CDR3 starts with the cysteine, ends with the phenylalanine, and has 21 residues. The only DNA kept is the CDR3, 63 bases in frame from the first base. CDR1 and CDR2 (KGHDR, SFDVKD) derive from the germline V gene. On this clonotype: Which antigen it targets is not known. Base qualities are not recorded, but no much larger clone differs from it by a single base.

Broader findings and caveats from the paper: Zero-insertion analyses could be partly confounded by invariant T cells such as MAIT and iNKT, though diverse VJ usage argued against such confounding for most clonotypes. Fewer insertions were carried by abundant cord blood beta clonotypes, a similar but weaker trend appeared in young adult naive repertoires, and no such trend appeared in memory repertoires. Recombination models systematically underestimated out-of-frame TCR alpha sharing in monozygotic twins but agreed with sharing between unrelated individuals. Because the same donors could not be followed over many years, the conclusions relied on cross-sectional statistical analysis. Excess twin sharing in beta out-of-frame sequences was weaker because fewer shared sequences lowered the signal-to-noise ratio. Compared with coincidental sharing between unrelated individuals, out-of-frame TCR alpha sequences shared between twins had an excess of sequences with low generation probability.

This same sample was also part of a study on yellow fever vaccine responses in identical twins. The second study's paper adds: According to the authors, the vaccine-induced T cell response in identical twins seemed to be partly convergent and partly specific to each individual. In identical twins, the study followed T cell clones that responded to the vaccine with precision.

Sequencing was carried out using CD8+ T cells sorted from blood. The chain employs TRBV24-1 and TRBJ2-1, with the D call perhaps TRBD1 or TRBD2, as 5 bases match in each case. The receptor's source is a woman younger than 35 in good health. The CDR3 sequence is CGTSDRHAGTLSRSSYNEQFF. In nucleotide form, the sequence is TGTGGGACCAGTGATCGACACGCCGGGACGTTATCGCGTAGCTCCTACAATGAGCAGTTCTTC.